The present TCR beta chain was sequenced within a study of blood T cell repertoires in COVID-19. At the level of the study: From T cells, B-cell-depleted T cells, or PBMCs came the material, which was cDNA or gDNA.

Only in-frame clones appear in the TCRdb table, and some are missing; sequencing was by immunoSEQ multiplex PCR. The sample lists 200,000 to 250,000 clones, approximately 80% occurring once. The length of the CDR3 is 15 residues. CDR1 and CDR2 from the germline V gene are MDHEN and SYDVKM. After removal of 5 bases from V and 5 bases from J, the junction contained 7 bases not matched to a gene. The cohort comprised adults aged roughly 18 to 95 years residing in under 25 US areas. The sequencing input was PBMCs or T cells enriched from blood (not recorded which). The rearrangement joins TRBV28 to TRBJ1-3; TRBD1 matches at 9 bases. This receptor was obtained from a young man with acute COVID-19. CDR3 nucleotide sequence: TGTGCCAGCAGTACACCGACAGGGGGTAGAAACACCATATATTTT. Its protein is CASSTPTGGRNTIYF.